The 3 T cell receptor beta chains given below trace back to one sample, sequenced in a study of PD-1 blockade in classical Hodgkin lymphoma. This table comes from immunoSEQ multiplex PCR, and its TCRdb copy is limited to in-frame clones, with some not included. In the table there are more than 70,000 clones, around 90% of which are singletons. Autologous stem cell transplantation was followed by relapse in every patient, and brentuximab vedotin exposure varied. Sequencing was performed on peripheral blood mononuclear cells (PBMCs), taken before the second cycle of nivolumab. These receptors originate from a human donor with classical Hodgkin lymphoma.

The chain couples TRBV7-6 to TRBJ2-3; the D call may be TRBD1 or TRBD2 (5 bases each). The CDR3 contains 13 residues. Trimming took off 3 bases at V and 5 bases at J, with 9 bases between the two ends. Germline V gene lookup returns CDR1 SGHVS and CDR2 FNYEAQ. CDR3 region: CASSFGTVDTQYF. The CDR3 DNA follows: TGTGCCAGCAGCTTCGGGACCGTAGATACGCAGTATTTT. Full variable domain (missing parts from reference TRBV7-6 and TRBJ2-3): GAGVSQSPRYKVTKRGQDVALRCDPISGHVSLYWYRQALGQGPEFLTYFNYEAQQDKSGLPNDRFSAERPEGSISTLTIQRTEQRDSAMYRCASSFGTVDTQYFGPGTRLTVL.

The V and J genes are TRBV28 and TRBJ2-1; D might be TRBD1 or TRBD2, each matching 5 bases. The germline CDR1 and CDR2 sequences are MDHEN and SYDVKM. Deletions cut 6 bases from V and 4 bases from J, with 10 bases between. The CDR3 runs to 13 residues. Here the CDR3 reads CASRGRAYNEQFF. The CDR3 DNA is TGTGCCAGCAGGGGACGGGCTTACAATGAGCAGTTCTTC. The full variable domain, in which reference TRBV28 and TRBJ2-1 provide the parts outside the CDR3, is DVKVTQSSRYLVKRTGEKVFLECVQDMDHENMFWYRQDPGLGLRLIYFSYDVKMKEKGDIPEGYSVSREKKERFSLILESASTNQTSMYLCASRGRAYNEQFFGPGTRLTVL.

The V gene is TRBV7-6, the J gene TRBJ1-4, with D uncertain. The CDR3 extends over 15 amino acids. V was clipped by 4 bases and J by 8 bases, with 17 bases between them. The germline CDR1 and CDR2 sequences are SGHVS and FNYEAQ. For the CDR3, the DNA is TGTGCCAGCAGCTCGGCCGGCCACGTGAGAGAAAAACTGTTTTTT. This codes for CASSSAGHVREKLFF.